The rows below give T cell receptor beta chains drawn from one sample of a study of T cell changes during pregnancy in multiple sclerosis. Using immunoSEQ multiplex PCR, the repertoire was profiled, and TCRdb retains in-frame clones only, with some absent. The sample contains around 69,000 clones, roughly 90% of which appear only once. This specimen was CD8+ T cells from peripheral blood mononuclear cells, taken before pregnancy. These receptor sequences come from a female donor with multiple sclerosis, enrolled in a pregnancy study. Both conserved end residues are trimmed from each CDR3. A D gene is named only where the DNA matches it firmly.

v_gene: TRBV30; d_gene: NA; j_gene: TRBJ2-1; CDR3aa: AWKTGSEQF
v_gene: TRBV2; d_gene: NA; j_gene: TRBJ2-1; CDR3aa: AQGSSYNEQF
v_gene: TRBV6-6; d_gene: NA; j_gene: TRBJ2-7; CDR3aa: ASSYSGGSYEQY
v_gene: TRBV11-2; d_gene: TRBD1; j_gene: TRBJ1-6; CDR3aa: ASSLGDRLSYNSPLH
v_gene: TRBV9; d_gene: TRBD2; j_gene: TRBJ2-1; CDR3aa: ASSAPGLAGIYNEQF
v_gene: TRBV19; d_gene: NA; j_gene: TRBJ2-7; CDR3aa: ASSISAGNHSYEQY
v_gene: TRBV6-5; d_gene: NA; j_gene: TRBJ2-3; CDR3aa: ASSYSGTITDTQY
v_gene: TRBV15; d_gene: NA; j_gene: TRBJ1-3; CDR3aa: ATSSPEAHSGNTIY
v_gene: TRBV7-9; d_gene: TRBD2; j_gene: TRBJ2-1; CDR3aa: ASSPRTSGGSSYNEQF
v_gene: TRBV4-1; d_gene: NA; j_gene: TRBJ1-1; CDR3aa: ASSLTWGGTGTEAF
v_gene: TRBV2; d_gene: TRBD2; j_gene: TRBJ2-5; CDR3aa: ASSEAGLAGGRYRETQY
v_gene: TRBV11-2; d_gene: TRBD1; j_gene: TRBJ1-4; CDR3aa: ASSRTGNEGEKLF
v_gene: TRBV11-3; d_gene: NA; j_gene: TRBJ1-1; CDR3aa: ASSPGSGSDTEAF
v_gene: TRBV6-6; d_gene: TRBD1; j_gene: TRBJ2-7; CDR3aa: ASLQGNEQY
v_gene: TRBV29-1; d_gene: TRBD1; j_gene: TRBJ1-2; CDR3aa: SVESGTGFTYGYT
v_gene: TRBV11-2; d_gene: TRBD1; j_gene: TRBJ2-6; CDR3aa: ASSLVYRGSGANVLT
v_gene: TRBV15; d_gene: NA; j_gene: TRBJ2-4; CDR3aa: ATSRDLGGVSIQY